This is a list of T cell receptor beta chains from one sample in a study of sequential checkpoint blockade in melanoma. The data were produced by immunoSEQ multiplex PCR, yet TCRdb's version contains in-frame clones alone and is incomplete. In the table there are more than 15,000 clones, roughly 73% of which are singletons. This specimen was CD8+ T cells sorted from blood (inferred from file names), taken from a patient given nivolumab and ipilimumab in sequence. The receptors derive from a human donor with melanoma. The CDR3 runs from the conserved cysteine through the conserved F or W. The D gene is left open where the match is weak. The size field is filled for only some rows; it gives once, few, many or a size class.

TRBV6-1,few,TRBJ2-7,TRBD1,TGTGCCAGCAGTGGACGGGACAGGGCCGACGAGCAGTACTTC,CASSGRDRADEQYF
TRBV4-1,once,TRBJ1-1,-,TGCGCCAGCAGCCAGGACAGACAGATCCTGAACACTGAAGCTTTCTTT,CASSQDRQILNTEAFF
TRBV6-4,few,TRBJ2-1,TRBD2,TGTGCCAGCAGTGACTCTCGCACGGGGGGGGCTGAGCAGTTCTTC,CASSDSRTGGAEQFF
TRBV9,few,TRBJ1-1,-,TGTGCCAGCAGCCCATACACGAACACTGAAGCTTTCTTT,CASSPYTNTEAFF
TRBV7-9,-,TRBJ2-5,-,TGTGCCAGCAGTCCCGCCGAGGGGGGGGGCATGGAGACCCAGTACTTC,CASSPAEGGGMETQYF
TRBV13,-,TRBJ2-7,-,TGTGCCAGCAGCTTAGGCCTGGGGGGCGAGCAGTACTTC,CASSLGLGGEQYF
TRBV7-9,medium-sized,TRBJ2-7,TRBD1,TGTGCCAGCAGCCCGACAGGGGAGCTATACGAGCAGTACTTC,CASSPTGELYEQYF
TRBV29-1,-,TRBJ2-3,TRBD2,TGCAGCGTACTAGCGGGAGGGGGCACAGATACGCAGTATTTT,CSVLAGGGTDTQYF
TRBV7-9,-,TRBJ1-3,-,TGTGCCAGCAGCTTAGACGAGGGCCCCGGGTGGAACACCATATATTTT,CASSLDEGPGWNTIYF
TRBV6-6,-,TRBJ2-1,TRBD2,TGTGCCAGCAGTAAGACTAGCGGGAGGGTCAATGAGCAGTTCTTC,CASSKTSGRVNEQFF
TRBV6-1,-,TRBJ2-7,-,TGTGCCAGCAGTGAAGGCAGGGGAGCATACGAGCAGTACTTC,CASSEGRGAYEQYF
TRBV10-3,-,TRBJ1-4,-,TGTGCCATCAGTGAGTCGATCCCTTCATACGGGGCAACTAATGAAAAACTGTTTTTT,CAISESIPSYGATNEKLFF
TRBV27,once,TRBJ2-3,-,TGTGCCAGCAGTTTATCCAGGGCTAGCACAGATACGCAGTATTTT,CASSLSRASTDTQYF
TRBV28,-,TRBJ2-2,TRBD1,TGTGCCAGCAGGCTGGACAGGGGAAGGACCGGGGAGCTGTTTTTT,CASRLDRGRTGELFF
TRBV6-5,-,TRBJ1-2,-,TGTGCCAGCAGTTATTGGGTGGGGACAAGGGCCTATGGCTACACCTTC,CASSYWVGTRAYGYTF
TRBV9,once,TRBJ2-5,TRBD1,TGTGCCGGTAGCGCAGGGGGCCGGGACACCGCGGAGACCCAGTACTTC,CAGSAGGRDTAETQYF
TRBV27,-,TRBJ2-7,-,TGTGCCAGCAGGACAGCTGAGTTCTCCTACGAGCAGTACTTC,CASRTAEFSYEQYF